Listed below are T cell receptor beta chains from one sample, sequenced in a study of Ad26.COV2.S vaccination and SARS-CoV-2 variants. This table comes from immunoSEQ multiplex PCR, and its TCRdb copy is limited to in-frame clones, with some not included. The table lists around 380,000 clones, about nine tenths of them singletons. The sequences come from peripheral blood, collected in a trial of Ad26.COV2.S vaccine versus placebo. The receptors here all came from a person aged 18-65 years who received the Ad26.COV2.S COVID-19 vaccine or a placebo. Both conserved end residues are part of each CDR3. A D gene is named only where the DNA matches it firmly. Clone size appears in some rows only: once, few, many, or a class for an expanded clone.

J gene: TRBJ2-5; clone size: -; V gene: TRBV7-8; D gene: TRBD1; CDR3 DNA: TGTGCCAGCAGCGATGACAGGGGGTATCGAGAGACCCAGTACTTC; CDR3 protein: CASSDDRGYRETQYF
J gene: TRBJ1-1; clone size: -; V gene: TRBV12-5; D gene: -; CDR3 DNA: TGTGCTAGTGGTTTGACGGACCTAAGGGCTGAAGCTTTCTTT; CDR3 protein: CASGLTDLRAEAFF
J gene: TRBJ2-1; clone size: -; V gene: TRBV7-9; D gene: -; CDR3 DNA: TGTGCCAGCAACAAAATGGGGGGGCAGGATGAGCAGTTCTTC; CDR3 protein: CASNKMGGQDEQFF
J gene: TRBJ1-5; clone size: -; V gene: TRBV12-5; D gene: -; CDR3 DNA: TGTGCTAGTGGTTTGTTGTATCAGCCCCAGCATTTT; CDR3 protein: CASGLLYQPQHF
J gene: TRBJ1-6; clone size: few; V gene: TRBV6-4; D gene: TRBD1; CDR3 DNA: TGTGCCAGCAGTGACGGGACAGAAAATTCACCCCTCCACTTT; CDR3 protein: CASSDGTENSPLHF
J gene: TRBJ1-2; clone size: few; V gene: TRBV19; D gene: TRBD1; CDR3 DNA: TGTGCCAGTAGCAGGACAGGGAACTATGGCTACACCTTC; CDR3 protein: CASSRTGNYGYTF
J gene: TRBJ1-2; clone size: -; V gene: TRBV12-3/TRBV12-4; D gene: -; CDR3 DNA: TGTGCCAGCACCTTGGGGGCGGAGGGCTACACCTTC; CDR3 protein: CASTLGAEGYTF
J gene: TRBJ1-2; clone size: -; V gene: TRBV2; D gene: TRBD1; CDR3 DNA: TGTGCCGGAGCGGGACAGCAATATGGCTACACCTTC; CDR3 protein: CAGAGQQYGYTF
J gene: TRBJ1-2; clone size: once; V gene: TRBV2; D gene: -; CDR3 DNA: TGTGCCCGGCGGGGGCAGGTTGGCTACACCTTC; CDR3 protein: CARRGQVGYTF
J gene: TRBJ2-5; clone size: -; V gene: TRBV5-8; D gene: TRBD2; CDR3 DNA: TGTGCCAGCAGCTTGATTAGCGGGGGCCATGCCCCCTTGGCCCAGTACTTC; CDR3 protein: CASSLISGGHAPLAQYF
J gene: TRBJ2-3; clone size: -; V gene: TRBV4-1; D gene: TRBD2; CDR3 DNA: TGCGCCAGCAGCCAAGACGCGAGACGGGGGGTAGATACGCAGTATTTT; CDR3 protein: CASSQDARRGVDTQYF
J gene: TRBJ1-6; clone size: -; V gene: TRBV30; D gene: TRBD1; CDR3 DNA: TGTGCCTGGGAACGCGACAGGGGTTCACCCCTCCACTTT; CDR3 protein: CAWERDRGSPLHF
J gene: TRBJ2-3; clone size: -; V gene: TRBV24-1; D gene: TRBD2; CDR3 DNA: TGTGCCACCAGTGACCCTACTAGCGGGGGAGCCTATACGCAGTATTTT; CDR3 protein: CATSDPTSGGAYTQYF
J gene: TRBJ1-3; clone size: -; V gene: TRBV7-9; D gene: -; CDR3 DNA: TGTGCCAGCAGCCATGACGGGGGAACTGGAAACACCATATATTTT; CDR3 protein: CASSHDGGTGNTIYF
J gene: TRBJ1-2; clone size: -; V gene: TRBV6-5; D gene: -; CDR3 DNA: TGTGCCAGCACCTCTGTTAGGTTGCAGGGCTACACCTTC; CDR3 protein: CASTSVRLQGYTF